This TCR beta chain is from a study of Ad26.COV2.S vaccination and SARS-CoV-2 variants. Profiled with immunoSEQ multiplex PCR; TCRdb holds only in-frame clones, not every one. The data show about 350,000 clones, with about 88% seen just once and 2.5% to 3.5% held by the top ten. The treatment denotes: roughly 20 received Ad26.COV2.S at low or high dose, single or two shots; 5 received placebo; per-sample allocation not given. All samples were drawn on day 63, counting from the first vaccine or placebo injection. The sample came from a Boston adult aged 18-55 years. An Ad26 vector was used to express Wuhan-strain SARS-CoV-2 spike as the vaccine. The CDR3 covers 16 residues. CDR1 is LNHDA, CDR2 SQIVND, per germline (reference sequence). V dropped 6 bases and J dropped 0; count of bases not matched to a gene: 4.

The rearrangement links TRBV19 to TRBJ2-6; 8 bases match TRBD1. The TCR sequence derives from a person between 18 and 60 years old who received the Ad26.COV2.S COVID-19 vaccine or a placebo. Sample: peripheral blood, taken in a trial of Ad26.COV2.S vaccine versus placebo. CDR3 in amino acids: CASRLGQGSGANVLTF. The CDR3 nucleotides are TGTGCCAGTAGGCTTGGACAGGGCTCTGGGGCCAACGTCCTGACTTTC. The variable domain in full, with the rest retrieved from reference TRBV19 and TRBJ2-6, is DGGITQSPKYLFRKEGQNVTLSCEQNLNHDAMYWYRQDPGQGLRLIYYSQIVNDFQKGDIAEGYSVSREKKESFPLTVTSAQKNPTAFYLCASRLGQGSGANVLTFGAGSRLTVL.